The 21 T cell receptor beta chains below were found in one sample sequenced in a study of shared clonotypes between healthy human individuals. Positively selected for CCR7, the CD45RO-negative cells used as naive CD8 cells excluded terminally differentiated effector memory CD45RA+ cells. Sequencing was performed with immunoSEQ multiplex PCR; in TCRdb, only in-frame clones are kept and a portion is missing. The table shows about 2,100,000 clones, with roughly 91% occurring only once. Sequenced input: naive CD8+ T cells from PBMCs. Every receptor here comes from a man between 18 and 29 years old in good health. Some clones in this sample may be carry-over from other donors' samples.

The V call is TRBV4-3, the J call TRBJ2-5, with D perhaps being TRBD1 or TRBD2 (6 bases each). The germline V gene encodes CDR1 LGHNA and CDR2 YSLEER. The CDR3 runs to 15 residues. The V and J ends lost 0 bases and 5 bases respectively, with 13 bases between them. The CDR3 protein is CASSQDWRGGETQYF. Written as DNA, the CDR3 is TGCGCCAGCAGCCAAGATTGGAGAGGGGGGGAGACCCAGTACTTC.

The chain couples TRBV11-2 to TRBJ2-7, with D uncertain. Germline V CDR1 and CDR2: SGHAT, FQNNGV. The CDR3 loop spans 12 amino acids. V was clipped by 3 bases and J by 5 bases, with 8 bases between them. The CDR3: CASSFWANEQYF. The CDR3 nucleotides read TGTGCCAGCAGCTTTTGGGCGAACGAGCAGTACTTC.

The chain uses TRBV7-8 and TRBJ2-3, with D possibly matching TRBD1 (5 bases). Germline CDR1 is SGHVS and CDR2 is FQNEAQ. V lost 6 bases to trimming and J lost 3 bases, with 16 bases between them. This CDR3 comprises 15 residues. CDR3 nucleotides: TGTGCCAGCAGACCAATTCAAAGGGGTACAGATACGCAGTATTTT. Translating it yields CASRPIQRGTDTQYF.

The chain links TRBV6-5 to TRBJ1-2, with TRBD1 matching over 10 bases. CDR3 length: 13 amino acids. The germline gives CDR1 MNHEY, CDR2 SVGAGI. Trimming removed 11 bases from V and 6 bases from J; junction bases left unmatched: 9. This chain's CDR3 is CAAGTGAANGYTF. The CDR3 DNA reads TGTGCCGCAGGGACAGGGGCTGCGAATGGCTACACCTTC.

The gene calls are TRBV27 and TRBJ2-1; D is perhaps TRBD1 (6 bases). The CDR3 runs to 16 residues. Between the trimmed V and J ends, which lost 6 bases and 5 bases, there was a span of 20 bases. From germline, CDR1 is MNHEY and CDR2 SMNVEV (reference sequence). The CDR3, as DNA: TGTGCCAGCAGCTTACTATTTGGGGGCGTGGACAATGAGCAGTTCTTC. Protein sequence: CASSLLFGGVDNEQFF.

The V and J genes are TRBV19 and TRBJ1-1, with 10 bases matching TRBD1. This CDR3 contains 13 residues. V shed 9 bases and J 3 bases; nucleotides not matched to a gene: 4. Per germline, CDR1 LNHDA and CDR2 SQIVND (reference sequence). This CDR3 reads CASKDRGDTEAFF. The CDR3 DNA is TGTGCCAGCAAGGACAGGGGGGACACTGAAGCTTTCTTT.

The chain couples TRBV7-8 to TRBJ2-2, with D perhaps matching TRBD2 (6 bases). In germline, CDR1 is SGHVS, CDR2 FQNEAQ. The ends were cut back, 1 base at V and 6 bases at J, with 18 bases in the middle. The CDR3 loop spans 17 amino acids. CDR3 sequence (DNA): TGTGCCAGCAGCTTAGGAGGTTTCCGGGAGATTGCCGGGGAGCTGTTTTTT. Translation gives CASSLGGFREIAGELFF.

V is TRBV27 and J is TRBJ2-1, with D tentatively TRBD2 (7 bases). The CDR3 covers 18 residues. Germline V gene sequence: CDR1 MNHEY, CDR2 SMNVEV (reference sequence). Trimming took off 3 bases at V and 5 bases at J, with 23 bases between the two ends. CDR3 in amino acids: CASSFVPGRGARDNEQFF. The CDR3 DNA reads as TGTGCCAGCAGTTTCGTCCCAGGTCGGGGGGCAAGGGACAATGAGCAGTTCTTC.

The CDR3 sequence: CASSLSKGPDEQYF. CDR3 nucleotide sequence: TGTGCCAGCAGCTTGTCAAAGGGGCCGGACGAGCAGTACTTC. The V gene is TRBV7-9, the J gene TRBJ2-7; D is perhaps TRBD1 (5 bases). Germline assignment: CDR1 SEHNR and CDR2 FQNEAQ (reference sequence). This CDR3 comprises 14 residues. The ends were cut back, 3 bases at V and 5 bases at J, with 14 bases in the middle. The full variable domain, its missing parts supplied by reference TRBV7-9 and TRBJ2-7, is DTGVSQNPRHKITKRGQNVTFRCDPISEHNRLYWYRQTLGQGPEFLTYFQNEAQLEKSRLLSDRFSAERPKGSFSTLEIQRTEQGDSAMYLCASSLSKGPDEQYFGPGTRLTVT.

Here the CDR3 reads CASSPDSNIQYF. Here the CDR3 DNA reads TGTGCCAGCAGCCCCGATTCAAACATTCAGTACTTC. The chain combines TRBV7-8 with TRBJ2-4, with D uncertain. Trimming stripped 5 bases from V and 6 bases from J, with 8 bases between. Per the germline V gene, CDR1 is SGHVS and CDR2 is FQNEAQ. The CDR3 spans 12 residues.

V usage is TRBV9 and J usage is TRBJ1-5; 8 nucleotides line up with TRBD1. Trimming took 0 bases from V and 3 from J; bases not matched to a gene: 8. CDR3 length: 17 amino acids. In germline, CDR1 is SGDLS, CDR2 YYNGEE. CDR3 in amino acids: CASSVGSGQGLNQPQHF. Written as DNA, the CDR3 is TGTGCCAGCAGCGTAGGGAGTGGACAGGGTCTCAATCAGCCCCAGCATTTT.

V is TRBV13 and J is TRBJ2-1; TRBD2 aligns across 10 bases. Germline values: CDR1 PRHDT, CDR2 FYEKMQ (reference sequence). The CDR3 length is 18 residues. V shed 5 bases and J 3 bases; nucleotides not matched to a gene: 13. The CDR3 DNA reads TGTGCCAGCAGCCCAGAGCGGGAGGGCCTCCGAAGCTACAATGAGCAGTTCTTC. This encodes CASSPEREGLRSYNEQFF.

CDR3 sequence reads: CASSWDRNYEQYF. In nucleotides, the CDR3 is TGTGCCAGCAGCTGGGACCGAAACTACGAGCAGTACTTC. The chain employs TRBV27 and TRBJ2-7, with D possibly being TRBD1 or TRBD2 (5 bases each). Germline assignment: CDR1 MNHEY and CDR2 SMNVEV (reference sequence). The CDR3 is 13 residues long. V was cut by 6 bases and J by 3 bases, with 12 bases left in between.

The count of this clone is one. This chain uses TRBV6-1 with TRBJ1-5; weak D call: TRBD1 (6 bases). Per germline, CDR1 MNHNS and CDR2 SASEGT. The CDR3 is 15 amino acids. The germline V and J ends were trimmed by 4 bases and 3 bases, with 13 bases remaining between them. The CDR3 DNA reads as TGTGCCAGCAGTGCAACCAGGGGCCCCAATCAGCCCCAGCATTTT. The encoded protein is CASSATRGPNQPQHF.

J is TRBJ1-1 and V is TRBV7-9; D ambiguous. The CDR3 has 13 amino acids. V lost 6 bases and J lost 8, with 16 bases in between. From germline, CDR1 is SEHNR and CDR2 FQNEAQ (reference sequence). The chain's CDR3 is CASSPRAPGEAFF. The CDR3 DNA is TGTGCCAGCAGTCCAAGGGCTCCGGGGGAAGCTTTCTTT.

V is TRBV28 and J is TRBJ2-2; 8 nucleotides match TRBD2. J was trimmed by 6 bases and V by 3 bases; bases with no gene match: 9. Germline CDR1 MDHEN, CDR2 SYDVKM. The CDR3 has 16 amino acids. The CDR3 DNA reads TGTGCCAGCAGTTTCCCGACTAGCGTGGGCCCCGGGGAGCTGTTTTTT. Encoded protein: CASSFPTSVGPGELFF. The variable domain in full, completed from reference TRBV28 and TRBJ2-2, reads DVKVTQSSRYLVKRTGEKVFLECVQDMDHENMFWYRQDPGLGLRLIYFSYDVKMKEKGDIPEGYSVSREKKERFSLILESASTNQTSMYLCASSFPTSVGPGELFFGEGSRLTVL.

V gene TRBV2 combines with J gene TRBJ2-5; possible D gene TRBD2, 10 bases. Germline V gives CDR1 SNHLY, CDR2 FYNNEI. V lost 8 bases and J lost 6, with 34 bases in between. The CDR3 has 19 residues. The CDR3 nucleotides read TGTGCCAGCCTGACCAGACAGGGGGAGGCTAGCGGGGGTTTACAGACCCAGTACTTC. Its translation is CASLTRQGEASGGLQTQYF. The variable domain in full, with the rest retrieved from reference TRBV2 and TRBJ2-5, is EPEVTQTPSHQVTQMGQEVILRCVPISNHLYFYWYRQILGQKVEFLVSFYNNEISEKSEIFDDQFSVERPDGSNFTLKIRSTKLEDSAMYFCASLTRQGEASGGLQTQYFGPGTRLLVL.

As concerns this clone: Other DNA sequences in this specimen translate into the identical CDR3. This chain uses TRBV28 with TRBJ2-1; no reliable D call. The CDR3 totals 14 residues. The germline V gene has CDR1 MDHEN and CDR2 SYDVKM. V shed 3 bases and J shed 0 bases, with 6 bases lying between them. CDR3 sequence reads: CASSLLSSYNEQFF. The DNA for the CDR3 is TGTGCCAGCAGTTTGTTAAGCTCCTACAATGAGCAGTTCTTC.

The chain is built from TRBV28 and TRBJ1-4; 12 nucleotides match TRBD1. Looked up from germline, CDR1 is MDHEN and CDR2 is SYDVKM. This CDR3 is 18 amino acids long. Trimming took 1 base from V and 2 from J; bases not matched to a gene: 5. The CDR3 loop is CASSLYRDRGRTNEKLFF. CDR3 coding DNA: TGTGCCAGCAGTTTATACCGGGACAGGGGGCGTACTAATGAAAAACTGTTTTTT.

The chain has TRBV9 and TRBJ2-1, with 8 bases identical to TRBD2. V lost 3 bases, J lost 6 bases, and 11 bases stayed unmatched. The CDR3 extends over 16 amino acids. Germline loops: CDR1 SGDLS, CDR2 YYNGEE. The CDR3 is CASSGGGGRSGNEQFF. The CDR3 nucleotides are TGTGCCAGCAGCGGAGGCGGGGGGCGGTCGGGCAATGAGCAGTTCTTC. The whole variable domain, remainder taken from reference TRBV9 and TRBJ2-1, is DSGVTQTPKHLITATGQRVTLRCSPRSGDLSVYWYQQSLDQGLQFLIQYYNGEERAKGNILERFSAQQFPDLHSELNLSSLELGDSALYFCASSGGGGRSGNEQFFGPGTRLTVL.

The V gene is TRBV6-1, the J gene TRBJ2-5; 7 positions agree with TRBD1. This CDR3 region has 16 residues. CDR1 and CDR2 (germline): MNHNS, SASEGT. V lost 4 bases to trimming and J lost 0 bases; unmatched junction nucleotides: 8. The chain's CDR3 is CASSALGGEDQETQYF. For the CDR3, the DNA is TGTGCCAGCAGTGCCCTAGGGGGCGAGGACCAAGAGACCCAGTACTTC.